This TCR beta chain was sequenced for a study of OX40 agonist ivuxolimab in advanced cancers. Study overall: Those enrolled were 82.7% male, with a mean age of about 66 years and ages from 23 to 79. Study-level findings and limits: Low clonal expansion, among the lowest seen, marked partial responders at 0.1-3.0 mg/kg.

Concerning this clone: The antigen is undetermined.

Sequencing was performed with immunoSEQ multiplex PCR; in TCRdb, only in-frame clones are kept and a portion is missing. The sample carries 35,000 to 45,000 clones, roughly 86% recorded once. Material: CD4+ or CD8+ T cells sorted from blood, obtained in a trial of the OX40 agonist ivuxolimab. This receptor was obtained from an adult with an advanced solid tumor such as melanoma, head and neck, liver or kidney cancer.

CDR3 coding DNA: TGTGCCACCAGCAGAGATAAGGTCTACGAGCAGTACTTC. As protein: CATSRDKVYEQYF. This sequence joins TRBV15 and TRBJ2-7; D is ambiguous. V was trimmed by 0 bases and J by 3 bases, leaving 6 bases between them. This CDR3 spans 13 amino acids. The germline CDR1 and CDR2 sequences are LNHNV and YYDKDF (reference sequence).